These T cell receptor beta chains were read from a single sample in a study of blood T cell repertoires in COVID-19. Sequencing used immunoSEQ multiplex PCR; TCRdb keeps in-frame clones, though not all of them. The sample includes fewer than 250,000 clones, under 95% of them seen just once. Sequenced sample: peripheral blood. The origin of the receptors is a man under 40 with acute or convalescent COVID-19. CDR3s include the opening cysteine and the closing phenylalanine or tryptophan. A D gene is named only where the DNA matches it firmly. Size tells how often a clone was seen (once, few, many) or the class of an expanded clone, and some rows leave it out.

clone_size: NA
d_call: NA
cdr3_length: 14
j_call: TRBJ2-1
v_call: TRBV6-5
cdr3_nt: TGTGCCAGCAGTTACTCGAACAGGGCCAATGAGCAGTTCTTC
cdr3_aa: CASSYSNRANEQFF

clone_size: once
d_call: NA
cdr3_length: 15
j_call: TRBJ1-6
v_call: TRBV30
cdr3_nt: TGTGCCTGGAGTGATATAGGGGCGAATAATTCACCCCTCCACTTT
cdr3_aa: CAWSDIGANNSPLHF

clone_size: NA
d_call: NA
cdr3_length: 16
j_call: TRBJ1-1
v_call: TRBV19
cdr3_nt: TGTGCCAGTAGTATAGATCGAGGACTCATGAACACTGAAGCTTTCTTT
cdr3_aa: CASSIDRGLMNTEAFF

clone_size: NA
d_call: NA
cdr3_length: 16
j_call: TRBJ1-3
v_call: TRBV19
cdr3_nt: TGTGCCAGTACCTCAGACAGACCACATTCTGGAAACACCATATATTTT
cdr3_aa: CASTSDRPHSGNTIYF

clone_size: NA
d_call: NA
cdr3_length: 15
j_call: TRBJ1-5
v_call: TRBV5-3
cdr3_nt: TGTGCCAGAAGCTTTTTCCGGGGTGAGGGTCAGCCCCAGCATTTT
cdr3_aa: CARSFFRGEGQPQHF

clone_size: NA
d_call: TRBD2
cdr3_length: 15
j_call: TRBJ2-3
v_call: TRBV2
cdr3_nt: TGTGCCAGCAGTGAGTCGGGACTAGCGGCAGATACGCAGTATTTT
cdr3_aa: CASSESGLAADTQYF

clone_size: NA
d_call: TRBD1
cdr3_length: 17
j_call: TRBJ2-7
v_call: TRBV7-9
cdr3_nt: TGTGCCAGCAGCAGACGCCCGGGACAGGCTTACCCCTACGAGCAGTACTTC
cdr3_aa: CASSRRPGQAYPYEQYF

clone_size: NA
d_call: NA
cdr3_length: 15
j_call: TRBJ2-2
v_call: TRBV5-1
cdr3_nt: TGCGCCAGCAGCCCCCAGGGGACGAACACCGGGGAGCTGTTTTTT
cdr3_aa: CASSPQGTNTGELFF

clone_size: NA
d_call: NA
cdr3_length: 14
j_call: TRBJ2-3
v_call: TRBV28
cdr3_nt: TGTGCCAGCAGTTTGGACAGAGATGGAGGTACGCAGTATTTT
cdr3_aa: CASSLDRDGGTQYF

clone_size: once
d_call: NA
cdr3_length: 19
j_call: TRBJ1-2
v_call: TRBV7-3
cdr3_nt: TGTGCCAGCAGCTCCCCAAGACAGGAACCCAACGGAGCTAACTATGGCTACACCTTC
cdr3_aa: CASSSPRQEPNGANYGYTF

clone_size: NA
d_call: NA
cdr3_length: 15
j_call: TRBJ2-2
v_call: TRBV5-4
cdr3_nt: TGTGCCAGCAGCTCGATCCGGGGGGCGAGCGGGGAGCTGTTTTTT
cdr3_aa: CASSSIRGASGELFF

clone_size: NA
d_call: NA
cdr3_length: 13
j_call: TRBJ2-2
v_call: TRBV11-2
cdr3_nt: TGTGCCAGCGGCACAGGGACAACCGGGGAGCTGTTTTTT
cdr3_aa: CASGTGTTGELFF

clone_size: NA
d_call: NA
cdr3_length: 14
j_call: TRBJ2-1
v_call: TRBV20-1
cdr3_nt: TGCAGTGCTAGTGCCCGACAGGCTCCAGGTGAGCAGTTCTTC
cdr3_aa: CSASARQAPGEQFF

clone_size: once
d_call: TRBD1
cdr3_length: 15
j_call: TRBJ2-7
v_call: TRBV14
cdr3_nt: TGTGCCAGCAGCCCGAACCGGGACAGGGGCCACGAGCAGTACTTC
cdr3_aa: CASSPNRDRGHEQYF

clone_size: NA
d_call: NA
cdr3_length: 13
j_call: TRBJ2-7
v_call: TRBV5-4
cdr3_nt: TGTGCCAGCAGCTTAAAAACAGGGTACGAGCAGTACTTC
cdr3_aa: CASSLKTGYEQYF

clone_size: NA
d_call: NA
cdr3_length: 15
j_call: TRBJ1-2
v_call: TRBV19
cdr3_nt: TGTGCCAGTAGTCTACAACCGGGACTGACCTATGGCTACACCTTC
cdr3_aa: CASSLQPGLTYGYTF

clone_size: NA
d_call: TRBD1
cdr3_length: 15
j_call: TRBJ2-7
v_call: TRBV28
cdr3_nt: TGTGCCAGCACCGCGGGGACAGGAGTCTCCTACGAGCAGTACTTC
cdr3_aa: CASTAGTGVSYEQYF

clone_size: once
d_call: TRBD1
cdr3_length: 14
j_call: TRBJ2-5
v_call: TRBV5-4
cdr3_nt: TGTGCCAGCAGCGAGGGACAGAAACAAGAGACCCAGTACTTC
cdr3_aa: CASSEGQKQETQYF

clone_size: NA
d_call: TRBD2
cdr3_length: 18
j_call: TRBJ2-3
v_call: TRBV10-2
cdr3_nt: TGCGCCAGCAGTGAGTCGAAACTAGCGGGTAGCCTCACAGATACGCAGTATTTT
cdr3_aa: CASSESKLAGSLTDTQYF

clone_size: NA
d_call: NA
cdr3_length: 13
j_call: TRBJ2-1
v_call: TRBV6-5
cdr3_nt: TGTGCCAGCAACATAGCGGTACACAATGAGCAGTTCTTC
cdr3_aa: CASNIAVHNEQFF

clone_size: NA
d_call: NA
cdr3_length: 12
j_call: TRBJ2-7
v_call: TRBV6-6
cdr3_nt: TGTGCCGTCAGGGGACCTTCCTACGAGCAGTACTTC
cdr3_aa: CAVRGPSYEQYF

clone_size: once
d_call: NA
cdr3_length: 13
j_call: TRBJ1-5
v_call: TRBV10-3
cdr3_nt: TGTGCCACCGGGCAGGGGCTTAATCAGCCCCAGCATTTT
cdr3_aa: CATGQGLNQPQHF

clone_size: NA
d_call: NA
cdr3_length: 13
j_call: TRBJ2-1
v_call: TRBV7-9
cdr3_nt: TGTGCCAGCAGCTTAGGGGGAGGAGATGAGCAGTTCTTC
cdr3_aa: CASSLGGGDEQFF

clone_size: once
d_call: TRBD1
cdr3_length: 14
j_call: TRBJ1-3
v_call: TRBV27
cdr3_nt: TGTGCCAGCAGCAGGGACAGGTCTGGAAACACCATATATTTT
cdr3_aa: CASSRDRSGNTIYF

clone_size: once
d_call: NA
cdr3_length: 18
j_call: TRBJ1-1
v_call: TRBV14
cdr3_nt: TGTGCCAGCAGCCATGAATCGTTTGGGGACATCGCGAACACTGAAGCTTTCTTT
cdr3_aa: CASSHESFGDIANTEAFF

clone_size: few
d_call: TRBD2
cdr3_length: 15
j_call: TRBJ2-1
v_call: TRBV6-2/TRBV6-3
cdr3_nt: TGTGCCAGCAGACCTGACTGGGCGGGGGACAATGAGCAGTTCTTC
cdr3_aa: CASRPDWAGDNEQFF

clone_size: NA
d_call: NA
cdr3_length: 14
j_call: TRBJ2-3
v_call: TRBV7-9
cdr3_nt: TGTGCCAGCAGCTTAAACGGGGGTTACGATACGCAGTATTTT
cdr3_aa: CASSLNGGYDTQYF

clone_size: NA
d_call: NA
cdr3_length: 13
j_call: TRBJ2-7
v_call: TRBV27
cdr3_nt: TGTGCCAGCAGTTTAGGACAAACCTACGAGCAGTACTTC
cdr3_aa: CASSLGQTYEQYF

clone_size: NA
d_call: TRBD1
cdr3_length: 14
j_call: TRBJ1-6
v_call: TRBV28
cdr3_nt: TGTGCCAGCAAAACAGGGGTGATTAATTCACCCCTCCACTTT
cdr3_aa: CASKTGVINSPLHF

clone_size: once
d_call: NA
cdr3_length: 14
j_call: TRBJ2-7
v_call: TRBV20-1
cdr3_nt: TGCAGTGCTAGTTATCGGGGACAAAGATACGAGCAGTACTTC
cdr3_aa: CSASYRGQRYEQYF